This record covers a single TCR beta chain. Its antigen remains unknown. The record originates from a study of radiotherapy plus CTLA-4 blockade in lung cancer. Across the whole study: Disease control was present in 30% to 40% of patients, and objective responses in 15% to 20%.

Findings and caveats of the study: Clones of tumor-derived TCRs expanded in blood after radiotherapy plus ipilimumab. Per reports, early blood T cell clone dynamics, plus interferon-beta, forecast response most strongly.

Ipilimumab-mediated CTLA-4 blockade plus focal radiation was given to patients having chemo-refractory metastatic non-small-cell lung cancer. This CDR3 contains 14 residues. J lost 1 base, V lost 5 bases, and 5 bases had no gene match. Germline V gene data show CDR1 as SGHTA and CDR2 as FQGNSA. The repertoire was sequenced with immunoSEQ multiplex PCR; TCRdb's copy has only in-frame clones and lacks some. The table shows 95,000 to 150,000 clones, with 75% to 90% occurring only once. The material sequenced was peripheral blood, taken from a patient treated with radiotherapy plus ipilimumab. V and J are TRBV7-2 and TRBJ2-7, with 7 bases aligning to TRBD1. The receptor's source is a human donor with non-small cell lung cancer that progressed on radiotherapy plus ipilimumab. The CDR3 DNA reads TGTGCCAGCAGCGACCGGGACAGATCCTACGAGCAGTACTTC. It specifies CASSDRDRSYEQYF.